Listed here are 6 T cell receptor beta chains from one sample, sequenced in a study of OX40 agonist ivuxolimab in advanced cancers. Sequenced by immunoSEQ multiplex PCR; TCRdb stores in-frame clones only, minus some. The sample comprises 53,000 or so clones, around four fifths of which are singletons, and around 2.8% rests with the top ten. The source material was CD4+ or CD8+ T cells sorted from blood, sampled in a trial of the OX40 agonist ivuxolimab. The receptors shown here come from an adult with an advanced solid tumor such as melanoma, head and neck, liver or kidney cancer.

This clone has a handful of counts. This chain uses TRBV5-1 with TRBJ2-1; 7 bases match TRBD2. Trimming cost V 1 base and J 4 bases; bases outside gene matches: 2. Germline CDR1 reads SGHRS; CDR2 reads YFSETQ. This CDR3 contains 14 residues. In nucleotides, the CDR3 is TGCGCCAGCAGCTTGCGGGGGGATTACAATGAGCAGTTCTTC. Protein sequence: CASSLRGDYNEQFF.

This chain links TRBV6-1 with TRBJ2-7; D is ambiguous. V was clipped by 5 bases and J by 2 bases, with 7 bases between them. The CDR3 consists of 12 residues. The germline V gene has CDR1 MNHNS and CDR2 SASEGT. This CDR3 is CASSRQPYEQYF. For the CDR3, the DNA is TGTGCCAGCAGTAGGCAACCCTACGAGCAGTACTTC.

The chain employs TRBV11-2 and TRBJ2-2, with TRBD1 identical over 10 bases. With V trimmed by 5 bases and J by 5 bases, 8 bases remained unmatched. Per germline, CDR1 SGHAT and CDR2 FQNNGV. The CDR3 runs to 16 residues. The CDR3 region is CASSQSTGGGTGELFF. The CDR3 DNA follows: TGTGCCAGCAGCCAATCGACAGGGGGCGGAACCGGGGAGCTGTTTTTT. The full variable domain, its missing parts supplied by reference TRBV11-2 and TRBJ2-2, is EAGVAQSPRYKIIEKRQSVAFWCNPISGHATLYWYQQILGQGPKLLIQFQNNGVVDDSQLPKDRFSAERLKGVDSTLKIQPAKLEDSAVYLCASSQSTGGGTGELFFGEGSRLTVL.

V usage is TRBV30 and J usage is TRBJ1-5, with D possibly matching TRBD1 (6 bases). Germline CDR1 and CDR2: GTSNPN and SVGIG (reference sequence). With 0 bases removed from V and 5 bases from J, the gap between germline ends came to 17 bases. This CDR3 has 16 amino acids. CDR3 DNA: TGTGCCTGGAGTGTACGGAACAGGGTTAAGGATCAGCCCCAGCATTTT. Its protein is CAWSVRNRVKDQPQHF.

The J gene is TRBJ2-7, the V gene TRBV5-4; 8 bases fit TRBD2. The CDR3 consists of 15 residues. With 4 bases clipped from V and 4 bases from J, the junction kept 10 bases outside the gene matches. Germline CDR1 and CDR2: SGHNT and YYREEE (reference sequence). This CDR3 is CASSTSGTRKYEQYF. CDR3 bases: TGTGCCAGCAGCACGTCCGGGACTAGAAAATACGAGCAGTACTTC.

The V and J genes are TRBV19 and TRBJ2-7, with D tentatively TRBD2 (7 bases). Germline CDR1 and CDR2: LNHDA and SQIVND (reference sequence). Trimming took off 4 bases at V and 4 bases at J, with 11 bases between the two ends. This CDR3 is built from 13 residues. Here the CDR3 reads CASSRAGHYEQYF. CDR3 nucleotides: TGTGCCAGTAGTAGAGCGGGACATTACGAGCAGTACTTC. Full variable domain (rest looked up from reference TRBV19 and TRBJ2-7): DGGITQSPKYLFRKEGQNVTLSCEQNLNHDAMYWYRQDPGQGLRLIYYSQIVNDFQKGDIAEGYSVSREKKESFPLTVTSAQKNPTAFYLCASSRAGHYEQYFGPGTRLTVT.